A selection of T cell receptor beta chains follows, all from one sample in a study of identical twins. Each CDR3 protein is one row after TCRdb ran MiXCR on the 5' RACE reads. The sample includes 640,000 or so distinct CDR3 sequences, roughly 6% of them seen just once. Sequencing was carried out using naive T cells sorted from blood. These receptors were taken from a young man in good health. Each CDR3 is given with its conserved first and last residue. The D gene is left open where the match is weak. Clone size is not always given. Where it is, it says once, few, many or a class for expanded clones.

>-|TRBV30|TRBJ2-5|-
TGTGCCTGGAGTGTACTGGGGGCCGGGACCCAGTACTTC
CAWSVLGAGTQYF
>TRBD1|TRBV28|TRBJ1-2|few
TGTGCCAGCGGACAGGGCCTCCTCTATGGCTACACCTTC
CASGQGLLYGYTF
>-|TRBV20-1|TRBJ2-1|many
TGCAGTACACCCAAAGGAAGGGCCTCCATGAATGAGCAGTTCTTC
CSTPKGRASMNEQFF
>TRBD1|TRBV6-2/TRBV6-3|TRBJ2-3|-
TGTGCCAGCAGTTGGGGACAGGATAGCACAGATACGCAGTATTTT
CASSWGQDSTDTQYF
>-|TRBV6-5|TRBJ1-5|-
TGTGCCAGCAGTTACTCGACAGCTCACAATCAGCCCCAGCATTTT
CASSYSTAHNQPQHF
>-|TRBV20-1|TRBJ2-3|few
TGCAGTGCTGTACAACTTTATGAAGCGCAGTATTTT
CSAVQLYEAQYF
>-|TRBV24-1|TRBJ2-6|many
TGTGCCACCAGTGATGGGACGGAGATGGCCGGGGCCAACGTCCTGACTTTC
CATSDGTEMAGANVLTF
>-|TRBV11-3|TRBJ1-5|few
TGTGCCAGCAGCTACTCGGCCGATCAGCCCCAGCATTTT
CASSYSADQPQHF
>-|TRBV5-8|TRBJ2-5|few
TGTGCCAGCAGCTTGGGGGTGGGAGTCCAAGAGACCCAGTACTTC
CASSLGVGVQETQYF
>-|TRBV18|TRBJ1-6|few
TGTGCCAGCTCATCGAAGAACGTGCCCAATTCACCCCTCCACTTT
CASSSKNVPNSPLHF
>TRBD2|TRBV6-5|TRBJ2-7|few
TGTGCCAGCAGTTACCGAAACAGTCTAGGCGGGAGTCTATACGAGCAGTACTTC
CASSYRNSLGGSLYEQYF
>-|TRBV4-3|TRBJ2-7|many
TGCGCCAGCAGCCAAGATAGCAGGGACGAGCAGTACTTC
CASSQDSRDEQYF
>TRBD1|TRBV28|TRBJ1-6|many
TGTGCCAGCAGTCCATTCCCCGGGACAGGGTCTACACCCCTCCACTTT
CASSPFPGTGSTPLHF
>-|TRBV7-2|TRBJ1-4|many
TGTGCCAGCAGTACGATCCCTAATGAAAAACTGTTTTTT
CASSTIPNEKLFF
>-|TRBV5-1|TRBJ2-5|few
TGCGCCAGCAGCCTTAGCCCGGGGGGCGAAGAGACCCAGTACTTC
CASSLSPGGEETQYF
>-|TRBV7-2|TRBJ2-3|few
TGTGCCAGCAGCCTTAACGGCAGAACAGATACGCAGTATTTT
CASSLNGRTDTQYF
>TRBD1|TRBV5-1|TRBJ2-5|once
TGCGCCAGCAGCACAGGACAGGGGCCAGAGACCCTGTACTTC
CASSTGQGPETLYF
>-|TRBV15|TRBJ2-2|-
TGTGCCACCAGCAGCGGGCGGGAGCTGTTTTTT
CATSSGRELFF
>TRBD2|TRBV12-5|TRBJ2-1|few
TGTGCTAGTGGTTTGGAGGGACTAGCCTCCTACAATGAGCAGTTCTTC
CASGLEGLASYNEQFF
>-|TRBV29-1|TRBJ1-6|many
TGCAGCGTTGAAGTAAGCAGGAATTCACCCCTCCACTTT
CSVEVSRNSPLHF
>-|TRBV5-1|TRBJ1-1|many
TGCGCCAGCAGCTTGGACGAGGGGGGCAAAGCTTTCTTT
CASSLDEGGKAFF
>TRBD2|TRBV7-2|TRBJ2-1|many
TGTGCCAGCAGCTACCTAGCGGGAGTCGGAAATGAGCAGTTCTTC
CASSYLAGVGNEQFF
>TRBD2|TRBV20-1|TRBJ2-1|many
TGCAGTGCTAGGGGACTAGCATACAATGAGCAGTTCTTC
CSARGLAYNEQFF
>-|TRBV29-1|TRBJ2-5|many
TGCAGCGTTGAAGACCAGACAGACCAAGAGACCCAGTACTTC
CSVEDQTDQETQYF
>TRBD1|TRBV27|TRBJ2-5|few
TGTGCCAGCAGTCCACCGGGACAGGGGGCCGAAGAGACCCAGTACTTC
CASSPPGQGAEETQYF
>TRBD2|TRBV5-5|TRBJ2-3|many
TGTGCCAGCAGCCAACTAGCGGGAGTGGCAGATACGCAGTATTTT
CASSQLAGVADTQYF
>-|TRBV6-1|TRBJ2-1|many
TGTGCCAGCAGGCGCCGAACTAGCAAGTCCAATGAGCAGTTCTTC
CASRRRTSKSNEQFF
>-|TRBV10-3|TRBJ2-5|many
TGTGCCATCAGTGAAGTGAGACAAGAGACCCAGTACTTC
CAISEVRQETQYF
>-|TRBV14|TRBJ1-2|-
TGTGCCAGCAGCGGACAACGGGTCTATGGCTACACCTTC
CASSGQRVYGYTF
>-|TRBV6-5|TRBJ1-2|few
TGTGCCAGCAGTTACTCGGGGTCAGGGAATAACTATGGCTACACCTTC
CASSYSGSGNNYGYTF
>-|TRBV24-1|TRBJ1-5|many
TGTGCCACCAGCGGGCCACGGGGCAATCAGCCCCAGCATTTT
CATSGPRGNQPQHF
>-|TRBV7-9|TRBJ2-1|many
TGTGCCAGCAGTCATCGCGAACTAGCTCGTAAAGTGCATGAGCAGTTCTTC
CASSHRELARKVHEQFF
>-|TRBV6-1|TRBJ2-2|-
TGTGCCAGCAGCCCCATGCCCGGTGGAACCGGGGAGCTGTTTTTT
CASSPMPGGTGELFF
>-|TRBV18|TRBJ2-1|many
TGTGCCAGCTCACCACCCGGTTCGGCCGGGAGTGAGCAGTTCTTC
CASSPPGSAGSEQFF
>TRBD2|TRBV5-1|TRBJ2-5|-
TGCGCCAGCAGCGGGACTAGCGGAACCCGTCAAGAGACCCAGTACTTC
CASSGTSGTRQETQYF
>-|TRBV24-1|TRBJ2-1|-
TGTGCCACCAGTGATTCCTACCACAATGAGCAGTTCTTC
CATSDSYHNEQFF
>-|TRBV20-1|TRBJ2-2|many
TGCAGTGCTAGTACACCGAACACCGGGGAGCTGTTTTTT
CSASTPNTGELFF
>TRBD2|TRBV6-1|TRBJ2-1|-
TGTGCCAGCTCAGGGACGGGACTAGCGGGACCCTACAATGAGCAGTTCTTC
CASSGTGLAGPYNEQFF
>-|TRBV10-3|TRBJ2-6|few
TGTGCCATCAGCGTCGAACTAGTCTCTGGGGCCAACGTCCTGACTTTC
CAISVELVSGANVLTF
>TRBD1|TRBV5-1|TRBJ1-1|many
TGCGCCAGCAGCGCGGACAGGGGGATGAACACTGAAGCTTTCTTT
CASSADRGMNTEAFF
>-|TRBV12-3/TRBV12-4|TRBJ1-2|few
TGTGCCAGCAGCCAAAAGAAGGGGGGGGCTAACTATGGCTACACCTTC
CASSQKKGGANYGYTF
>-|TRBV3-1|TRBJ2-1|few
TGTGCCAGCAGCCAAGAATCCCACAATGAGCAGTTCTTC
CASSQESHNEQFF
>-|TRBV20-1|TRBJ1-1|many
TGCATCCCCCCCGTGAACACTGAAGCTTTCTTT
CIPPVNTEAFF
>-|TRBV7-2|TRBJ2-5|many
TGTGCCAGCAGCTTAGTCCGGGAAATAGAGACCCAGTACTTC
CASSLVREIETQYF
>TRBD1|TRBV29-1|TRBJ2-7|many
TGCAGCGTCCTAGAGGGACAGTTGTACGAGCAGTACTTC
CSVLEGQLYEQYF
>-|TRBV29-1|TRBJ2-2|many
TGCAGCGCCGGACCGTCGAACACCGGGGAGCTGTTTTTT
CSAGPSNTGELFF
>-|TRBV10-3|TRBJ2-7|many
TGTGCCATCAGTGTCCAGGGCTACGAGCAGTACTTC
CAISVQGYEQYF
>-|TRBV28|TRBJ2-1|many
TGTGCCAGCAGCCCTACCTGGGGCCATGAGCAGTTCTTC
CASSPTWGHEQFF
>-|TRBV12-3/TRBV12-4|TRBJ1-2|many
TGTGCCAGCAGCTCCACCTCTTCAGGGCCCCGCTACACCTTC
CASSSTSSGPRYTF
>-|TRBV27|TRBJ1-5|many
TGTGCCAGCAGTTTGGGCGCGGGTGGGCCCCAGCATTTT
CASSLGAGGPQHF
>-|TRBV6-2/TRBV6-3|TRBJ2-7|few
TGTGCCAGCAGTTACGGAGGGACAGCTATCTCCTACGAGCAGTACTTC
CASSYGGTAISYEQYF
>TRBD2|TRBV20-1|TRBJ2-1|many
TGCAGTGCCACGTCGCTCGGACTAGCGCAACCGTACTACAATGAGCAGTTCTTC
CSATSLGLAQPYYNEQFF
>-|TRBV6-5|TRBJ2-5|-
TGTGCCAGCAGTTACGGACTACCTGACTGGGGCCAAGAGACCCAGTACTTC
CASSYGLPDWGQETQYF